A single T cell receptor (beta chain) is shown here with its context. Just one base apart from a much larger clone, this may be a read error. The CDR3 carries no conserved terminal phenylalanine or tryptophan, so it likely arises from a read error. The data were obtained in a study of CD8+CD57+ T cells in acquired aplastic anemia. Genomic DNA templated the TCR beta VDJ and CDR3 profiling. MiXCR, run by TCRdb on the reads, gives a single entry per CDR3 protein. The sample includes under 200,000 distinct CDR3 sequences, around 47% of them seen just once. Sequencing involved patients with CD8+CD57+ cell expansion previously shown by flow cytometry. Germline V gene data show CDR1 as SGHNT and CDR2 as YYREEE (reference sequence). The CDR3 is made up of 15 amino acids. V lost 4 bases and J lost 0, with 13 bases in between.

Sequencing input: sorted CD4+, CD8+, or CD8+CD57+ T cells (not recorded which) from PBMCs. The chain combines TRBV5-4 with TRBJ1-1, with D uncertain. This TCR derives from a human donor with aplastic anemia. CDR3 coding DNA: TGTGCCAGCAGCCGCGAGACAACTTTGAACACTGAAGCTTTCTCT. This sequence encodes CASSRETTLNTEAFS.